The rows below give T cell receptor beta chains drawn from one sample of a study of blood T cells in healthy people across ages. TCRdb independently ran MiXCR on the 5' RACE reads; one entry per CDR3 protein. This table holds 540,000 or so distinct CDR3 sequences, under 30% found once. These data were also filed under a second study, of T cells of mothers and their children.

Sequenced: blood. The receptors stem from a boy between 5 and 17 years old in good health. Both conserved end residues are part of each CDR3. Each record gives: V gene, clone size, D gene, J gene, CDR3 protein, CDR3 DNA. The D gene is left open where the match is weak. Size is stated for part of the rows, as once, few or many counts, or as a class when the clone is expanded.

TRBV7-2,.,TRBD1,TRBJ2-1,CASRSSGRGLGNEQFF,TGCGCCAGCAGATCAAGCGGCAGGGGGCTGGGGAATGAGCAGTTCTTC
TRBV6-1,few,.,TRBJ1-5,CASSEREVQPQHF,TGTGCCAGCAGTGAAAGGGAGGTCCAGCCCCAGCATTTT
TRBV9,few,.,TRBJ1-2,CASSPTLGGAFVGYTF,TGTGCCAGCAGCCCTACTTTGGGGGGCGCGTTCGTTGGCTACACCTTC
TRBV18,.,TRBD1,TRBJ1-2,CASSPLQGAFYGYTF,TGTGCCAGCTCACCGTTACAGGGGGCCTTCTATGGCTACACCTTC
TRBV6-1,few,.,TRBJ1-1,CASRQGGRGTEAFF,TGTGCCAGCAGACAGGGAGGACGGGGCACTGAAGCTTTCTTT
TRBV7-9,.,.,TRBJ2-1,CASSPTGTFDEQFF,TGTGCCAGCAGTCCAACCGGGACTTTCGATGAGCAGTTCTTC
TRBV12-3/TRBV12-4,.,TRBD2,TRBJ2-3,CASTWGAGDGMDTQYF,TGTGCCAGCACCTGGGGAGCGGGAGATGGCATGGATACGCAGTATTTT
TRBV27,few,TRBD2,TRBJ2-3,CASSLSPSGSTDTQYF,TGTGCCAGCAGTTTATCTCCTAGCGGCAGCACAGATACGCAGTATTTT
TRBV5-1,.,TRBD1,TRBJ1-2,CASSLDGTGGSGYTF,TGCGCCAGCAGCTTGGACGGGACAGGGGGCAGTGGCTACACCTTC
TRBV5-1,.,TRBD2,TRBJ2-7,CASSLGTSGATYEQYF,TGCGCCAGCAGCTTGGGGACTAGCGGGGCCACCTACGAGCAGTACTTC
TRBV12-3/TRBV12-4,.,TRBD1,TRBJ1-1,CASSGQGSTEAFF,TGTGCCAGCAGTGGACAGGGATCCACTGAAGCTTTCTTT
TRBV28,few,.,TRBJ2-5,CASSLTSIRTQYF,TGTGCCAGCAGTTTGACTAGTATCAGGACCCAGTACTTC
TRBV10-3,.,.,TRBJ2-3,CAIAISGAPDTQYF,TGTGCCATCGCAATTTCGGGGGCCCCAGATACGCAGTATTTT
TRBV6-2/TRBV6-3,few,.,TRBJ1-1,CASSRGIRNTEAFF,TGTGCCAGCAGCCGGGGGATCAGGAACACTGAAGCTTTCTTT
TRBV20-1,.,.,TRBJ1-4,CSAGTANNEKLFF,TGCAGTGCCGGGACCGCTAACAATGAAAAACTGTTTTTT
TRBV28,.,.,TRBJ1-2,CASRPSSGVRYGYTF,TGTGCCAGCAGGCCTAGCTCAGGGGTTCGGTATGGCTACACCTTC
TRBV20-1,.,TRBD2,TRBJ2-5,CSANLLAEQETQYF,TGCAGTGCGAACCTACTAGCGGAGCAAGAGACCCAGTACTTC
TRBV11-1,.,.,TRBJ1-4,CASSLHREGPLFF,TGTGCCAGCAGCTTGCACCGAGAGGGGCCACTGTTTTTT
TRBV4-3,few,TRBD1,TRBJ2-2,CASSQAGGDPGELFF,TGCGCCAGCAGTCAAGCAGGGGGCGATCCCGGGGAGCTGTTTTTT
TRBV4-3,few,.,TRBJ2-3,CASKESSGTDTQYF,TGCGCCAGCAAGGAAAGCAGCGGCACAGATACGCAGTATTTT
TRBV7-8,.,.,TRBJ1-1,CASSHTKGGLMNTEAFF,TGTGCCAGCAGCCACACAAAAGGGGGGCTGATGAACACTGAAGCTTTCTTT
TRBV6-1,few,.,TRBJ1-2,CASSELTGPNYGYTF,TGTGCCAGCAGTGAATTGACAGGCCCTAACTATGGCTACACCTTC
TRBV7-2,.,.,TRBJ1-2,CASSLGVRRVTYGYTF,TGTGCCAGCAGCTTAGGCGTCAGAAGAGTGACCTATGGCTACACCTTC
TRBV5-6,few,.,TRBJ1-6,CASSLAAARAYNSPLHF,TGTGCCAGCAGCTTGGCCGCGGCGAGAGCCTATAATTCACCCCTCCACTTT
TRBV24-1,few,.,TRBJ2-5,CATTASDYQETQYF,TGTGCCACCACTGCTAGCGATTACCAAGAGACCCAGTACTTC
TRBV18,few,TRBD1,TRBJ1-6,CASSPGQGTNSPLHF,TGTGCCAGCTCACCCGGACAGGGAACAAATTCACCCCTCCACTTT
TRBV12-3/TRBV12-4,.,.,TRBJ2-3,CASSLNTFSTDTQYF,TGTGCCAGCAGCCTTAACACCTTTAGCACAGATACGCAGTATTTT
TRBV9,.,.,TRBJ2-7,CASSDGLTYEQYF,TGTGCCAGCAGCGATGGGCTGACCTACGAGCAGTACTTC
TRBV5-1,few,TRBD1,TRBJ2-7,CASSLEGQGHEQYF,TGCGCCAGCAGCTTGGAGGGACAGGGACACGAGCAGTACTTC
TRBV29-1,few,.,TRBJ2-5,CGVAPKETQYF,TGCGGCGTTGCTCCGAAAGAGACCCAGTACTTC
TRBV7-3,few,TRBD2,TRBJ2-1,CASSLGPGTSANNEQFF,TGTGCCAGCAGCCTAGGCCCCGGGACTAGCGCAAACAATGAGCAGTTCTTC
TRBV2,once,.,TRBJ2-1,CASTNGPNGEQFF,TGTGCCAGCACAAACGGGCCTAACGGTGAGCAGTTCTTC
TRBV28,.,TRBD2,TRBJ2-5,CASRSSGRETQYF,TGTGCCAGCAGATCCAGCGGGAGAGAGACCCAGTACTTC
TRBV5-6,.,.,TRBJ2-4,CASSLTSKNIQYF,TGTGCCAGCAGCTTGACTAGCAAAAACATTCAGTACTTC
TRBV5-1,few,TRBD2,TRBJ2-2,CASSPDLSGTGELFF,TGCGCCAGCAGCCCGGATCTTAGCGGGACCGGGGAGCTGTTTTTT
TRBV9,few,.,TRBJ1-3,CASSVGAAVLGENTIYF,TGTGCCAGCAGCGTAGGAGCGGCAGTACTTGGAGAAAACACCATATATTTT
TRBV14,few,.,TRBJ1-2,CASSAGSDYGYTF,TGTGCCAGCAGCGCAGGAAGCGACTATGGCTACACCTTC
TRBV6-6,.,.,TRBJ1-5,CATNQGHQPQHF,TGTGCCACCAACCAGGGGCATCAGCCCCAGCATTTT
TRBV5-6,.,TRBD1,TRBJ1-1,CASSVGQGMGTEAFF,TGTGCCAGCAGCGTGGGACAGGGGATGGGCACTGAAGCTTTCTTT
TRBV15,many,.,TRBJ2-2,CATSRVGGNTGELFF,TGTGCCACCAGCAGAGTAGGGGGAAACACCGGGGAGCTGTTTTTT
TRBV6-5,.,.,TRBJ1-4,CASSYSGRGGEKLFF,TGTGCCAGCAGTTACTCGGGACGGGGAGGCGAAAAACTGTTTTTT
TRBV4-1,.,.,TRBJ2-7,CASSPTGTPSKVEQYF,TGCGCCAGCAGCCCTACCGGGACTCCGTCTAAGGTGGAGCAGTACTTC
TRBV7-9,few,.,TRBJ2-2,CASSFLDGGGTGELFF,TGTGCCAGCAGCTTTTTAGACGGAGGGGGGACCGGGGAGCTGTTTTTT
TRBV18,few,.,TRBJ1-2,CASSPPGDYGYTF,TGTGCCAGCTCACCACCAGGAGATTATGGCTACACCTTC
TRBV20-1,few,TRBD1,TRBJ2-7,CSAEDRGYYEQYF,TGCAGTGCCGAGGACAGGGGATACTACGAGCAGTACTTC
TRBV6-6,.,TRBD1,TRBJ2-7,CAIRKGRDSSYEQYF,TGTGCCATCAGGAAAGGCCGGGACAGCTCCTACGAGCAGTACTTC